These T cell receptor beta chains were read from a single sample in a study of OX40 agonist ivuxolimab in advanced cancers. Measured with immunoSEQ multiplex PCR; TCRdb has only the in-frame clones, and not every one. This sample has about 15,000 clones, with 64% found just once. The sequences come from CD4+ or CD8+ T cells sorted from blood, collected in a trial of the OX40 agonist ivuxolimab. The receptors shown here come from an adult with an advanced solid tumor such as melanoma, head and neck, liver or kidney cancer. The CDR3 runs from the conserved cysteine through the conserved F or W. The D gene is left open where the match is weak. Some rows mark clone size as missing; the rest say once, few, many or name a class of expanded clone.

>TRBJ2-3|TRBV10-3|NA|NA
CAIRGEGGTQYF
TGTGCCATCAGGGGTGAGGGAGGTACGCAGTATTTT
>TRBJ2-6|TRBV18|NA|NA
CASSPRSGRLELYGANVLTF
TGTGCCAGCTCACCACGGAGTGGAAGGCTGGAGTTGTACGGGGCCAACGTCCTGACTTTC
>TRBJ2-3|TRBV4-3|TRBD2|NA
CASSQTLAGGPTSTDTQYF
TGCGCCAGCAGCCAAACACTAGCGGGGGGGCCTACCAGCACAGATACGCAGTATTTT
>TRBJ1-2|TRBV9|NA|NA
CASSVDDSNYGYTF
TGTGCCAGCAGCGTAGACGACAGTAACTATGGCTACACCTTC
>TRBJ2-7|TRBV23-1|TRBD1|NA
CASRTGVHEQYF
TGCGCCAGCAGAACAGGGGTACACGAGCAGTACTTC
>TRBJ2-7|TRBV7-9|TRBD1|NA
CASSFGTGGTEQYF
TGTGCCAGCAGCTTTGGTACAGGGGGAACCGAGCAGTACTTC
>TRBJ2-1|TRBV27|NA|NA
CASSLWRASSYNEQFF
TGTGCCAGCAGTTTATGGCGGGCGAGCTCCTACAATGAGCAGTTCTTC
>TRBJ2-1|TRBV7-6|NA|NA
CASSLELYNEQFF
TGTGCCAGCAGCTTAGAGCTGTACAATGAGCAGTTCTTC
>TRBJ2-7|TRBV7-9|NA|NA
CASSLALNEQYF
TGTGCCAGCAGCTTAGCCTTGAACGAGCAGTACTTC
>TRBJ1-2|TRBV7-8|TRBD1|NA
CASSPWTGQGGGYTF
TGTGCCAGCAGCCCGTGGACAGGGCAGGGGGGTGGCTACACCTTC
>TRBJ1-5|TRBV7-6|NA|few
CASSLAGGNQPQHF
TGTGCCAGCAGCTTAGCGGGGGGCAATCAGCCCCAGCATTTT
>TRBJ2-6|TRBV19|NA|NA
CASSPPRGAGANVLTF
TGTGCCAGTAGCCCCCCAAGGGGAGCTGGGGCCAACGTCCTGACTTTC
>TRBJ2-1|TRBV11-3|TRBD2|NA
CASSLAGTSAYNEQFF
TGTGCCAGCAGCTTAGCCGGGACTAGCGCCTACAATGAGCAGTTCTTC
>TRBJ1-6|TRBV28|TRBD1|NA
CASSPGQGASSPLHF
TGTGCCAGCAGTCCAGGACAGGGGGCAAGTTCACCCCTCCACTTT
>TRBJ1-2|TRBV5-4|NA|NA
CASSSPRIGETYAGYTF
TGTGCCAGCAGCTCCCCGCGCATAGGAGAAACTTACGCTGGCTACACCTTC
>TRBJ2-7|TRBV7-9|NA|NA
CASSLNAYEQYF
TGTGCCAGCAGCTTAAATGCCTACGAGCAGTACTTC
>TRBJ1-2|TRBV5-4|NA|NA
CASSSKHNRRAYGYTF
TGTGCCAGCAGCTCCAAACACAATAGACGTGCATATGGCTACACCTTC
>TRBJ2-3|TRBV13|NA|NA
CASSTGSDTQYF
TGTGCCAGCAGCACAGGGTCAGATACGCAGTATTTT
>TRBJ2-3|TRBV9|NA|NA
CASSGRGATDTQYF
TGTGCCAGCAGCGGAAGGGGGGCCACAGATACGCAGTATTTT
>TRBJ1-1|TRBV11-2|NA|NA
CASGHLNTEAFF
TGTGCCAGCGGACACTTGAACACTGAAGCTTTCTTT
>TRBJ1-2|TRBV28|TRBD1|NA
CASSLVQGASGYTF
TGTGCCAGCAGCTTGGTACAGGGGGCTTCTGGCTACACCTTC
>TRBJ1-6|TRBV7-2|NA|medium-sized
CASSLVPGSPLHF
TGTGCCAGCAGCTTAGTGCCGGGCTCACCCCTCCACTTT
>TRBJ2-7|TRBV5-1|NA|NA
CASSLASGAHEQYF
TGCGCCAGCAGCTTGGCTTCAGGGGCCCACGAGCAGTACTTC
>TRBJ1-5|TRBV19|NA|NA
CASSIREWGASYQPQHF
TGTGCCAGTAGTATACGGGAATGGGGGGCCAGCTATCAGCCCCAGCATTTT
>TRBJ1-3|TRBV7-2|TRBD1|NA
CASSPGWGQGASGNTIYF
TGTGCCAGCAGCCCAGGTTGGGGACAGGGAGCCTCTGGAAACACCATATATTTT
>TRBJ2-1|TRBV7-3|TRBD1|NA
CASSSDRGPYNEQFF
TGTGCCAGCAGCTCCGACAGGGGACCTTACAATGAGCAGTTCTTC
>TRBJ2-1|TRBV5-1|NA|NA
CASSFAGADEQFF
TGCGCCAGCAGCTTTGCGGGGGCGGATGAGCAGTTCTTC
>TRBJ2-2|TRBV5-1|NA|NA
CASSFLFPNTGELFF
TGCGCCAGCAGCTTCTTATTCCCGAACACCGGGGAGCTGTTTTTT
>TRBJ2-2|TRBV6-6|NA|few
CASSYFRTGGGELFF
TGTGCCAGCAGTTATTTCCGAACCGGGGGCGGGGAGCTGTTTTTT
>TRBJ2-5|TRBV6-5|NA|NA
CASSYSGQETQYF
TGTGCCAGCAGTTACTCGGGTCAAGAGACCCAGTACTTC
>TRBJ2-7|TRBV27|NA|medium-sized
CASSSSWRGSYEQYF
TGTGCCAGCAGTTCATCCTGGCGGGGATCCTACGAGCAGTACTTC
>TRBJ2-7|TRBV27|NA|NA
CASSWGVGTYEQYF
TGTGCCAGCAGTTGGGGCGTGGGGACCTACGAGCAGTACTTC
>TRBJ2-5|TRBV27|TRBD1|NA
CASSPRDRETQYF
TGTGCCAGCAGTCCAAGGGACAGGGAGACCCAGTACTTC
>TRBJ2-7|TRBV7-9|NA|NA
CASSPKGSGYYEQYF
TGTGCCAGCAGCCCCAAAGGCAGCGGATACTACGAGCAGTACTTC
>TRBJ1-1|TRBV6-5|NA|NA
CASSHGPEGTEAFF
TGTGCCAGCAGCCACGGACCGGAGGGCACTGAAGCTTTCTTT
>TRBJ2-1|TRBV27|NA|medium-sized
CASTPAHVYNEQFF
TGTGCCAGCACCCCAGCTCATGTCTACAATGAGCAGTTCTTC
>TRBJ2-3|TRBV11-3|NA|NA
CASSQTTDYKATDTQYF
TGTGCCAGCAGCCAGACAACGGACTACAAAGCGACAGATACGCAGTATTTT
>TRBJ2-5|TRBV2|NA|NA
CASRTPEREETQYF
TGTGCCAGCAGAACCCCGGAGCGGGAAGAGACCCAGTACTTC
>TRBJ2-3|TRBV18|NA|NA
CASSPWETTDTQYF
TGTGCCAGCTCACCTTGGGAGACCACAGATACGCAGTATTTT
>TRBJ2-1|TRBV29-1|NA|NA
CSVVGAAGLTYNEQFF
TGCAGCGTTGTTGGTGCGGCAGGGCTTACCTACAATGAGCAGTTCTTC
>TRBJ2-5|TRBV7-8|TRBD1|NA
CASSLGNRGQETQYF
TGTGCCAGCAGCTTAGGTAACAGGGGGCAAGAGACCCAGTACTTC
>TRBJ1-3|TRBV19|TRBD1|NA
CATLDRGYGNTIYF
TGTGCCACCCTGGACAGGGGCTACGGAAACACCATATATTTT
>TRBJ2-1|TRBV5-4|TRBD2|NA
CASSSLAGGPEQFF
TGTGCCAGCAGCTCACTAGCGGGGGGGCCTGAGCAGTTCTTC
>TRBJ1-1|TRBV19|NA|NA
CASIGGMTEAFF
TGTGCCAGTATAGGGGGAATGACTGAAGCTTTCTTT
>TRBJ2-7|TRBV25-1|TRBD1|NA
CASSRSPGQGQYEQYF
TGTGCCAGCTCGCGCTCGCCGGGACAGGGACAATACGAGCAGTACTTC
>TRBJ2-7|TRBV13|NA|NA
CASRPRGGASFEQYF
TGTGCCAGCAGGCCACGGGGAGGAGCAAGTTTCGAGCAGTACTTC
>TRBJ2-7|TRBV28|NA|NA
CASSLDNPEPYEQYF
TGTGCCAGCAGTTTAGACAACCCGGAGCCGTACGAGCAGTACTTC
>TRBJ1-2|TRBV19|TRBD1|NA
CASSFSFGQGSVNYGYTF
TGTGCCAGTAGTTTCAGTTTTGGACAGGGAAGCGTAAACTATGGCTACACCTTC
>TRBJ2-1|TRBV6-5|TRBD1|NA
CASSYSGTGVGEQFF
TGTGCCAGCAGTTACTCGGGGACAGGGGTTGGTGAGCAGTTCTTC